This T cell receptor (beta chain) is drawn from a study of radiation and T cells in renal cell carcinoma. Time point of the sample: baseline pretreatment blood. Treatment noted: 15 Gy SBRT to primary tumor, nephrectomy 4 weeks later. The junction had 6 bases not matched to a gene; V was cut back by 3 bases and J by 2 bases. The CDR3 totals 16 residues. CDR1 is MNHEY, CDR2 SMNVEV, per germline (reference sequence). The data were produced by immunoSEQ multiplex PCR, yet TCRdb's version contains in-frame clones alone and is incomplete. The sample shows about 130,000 clones, 82% of them seen only once. This clonotype was sampled from a woman aged 60-70 years with renal cell carcinoma. V and J are TRBV27 and TRBJ2-1; TRBD1 matches at 8 bases. The sequences come from blood, collected from a patient whose treatment included radiotherapy and nephrectomy. The chain's CDR3 is CASSFLTGGPYNEQFF. The CDR3 DNA sequence: TGTGCCAGCAGTTTCCTTACAGGGGGACCCTACAATGAGCAGTTCTTC.